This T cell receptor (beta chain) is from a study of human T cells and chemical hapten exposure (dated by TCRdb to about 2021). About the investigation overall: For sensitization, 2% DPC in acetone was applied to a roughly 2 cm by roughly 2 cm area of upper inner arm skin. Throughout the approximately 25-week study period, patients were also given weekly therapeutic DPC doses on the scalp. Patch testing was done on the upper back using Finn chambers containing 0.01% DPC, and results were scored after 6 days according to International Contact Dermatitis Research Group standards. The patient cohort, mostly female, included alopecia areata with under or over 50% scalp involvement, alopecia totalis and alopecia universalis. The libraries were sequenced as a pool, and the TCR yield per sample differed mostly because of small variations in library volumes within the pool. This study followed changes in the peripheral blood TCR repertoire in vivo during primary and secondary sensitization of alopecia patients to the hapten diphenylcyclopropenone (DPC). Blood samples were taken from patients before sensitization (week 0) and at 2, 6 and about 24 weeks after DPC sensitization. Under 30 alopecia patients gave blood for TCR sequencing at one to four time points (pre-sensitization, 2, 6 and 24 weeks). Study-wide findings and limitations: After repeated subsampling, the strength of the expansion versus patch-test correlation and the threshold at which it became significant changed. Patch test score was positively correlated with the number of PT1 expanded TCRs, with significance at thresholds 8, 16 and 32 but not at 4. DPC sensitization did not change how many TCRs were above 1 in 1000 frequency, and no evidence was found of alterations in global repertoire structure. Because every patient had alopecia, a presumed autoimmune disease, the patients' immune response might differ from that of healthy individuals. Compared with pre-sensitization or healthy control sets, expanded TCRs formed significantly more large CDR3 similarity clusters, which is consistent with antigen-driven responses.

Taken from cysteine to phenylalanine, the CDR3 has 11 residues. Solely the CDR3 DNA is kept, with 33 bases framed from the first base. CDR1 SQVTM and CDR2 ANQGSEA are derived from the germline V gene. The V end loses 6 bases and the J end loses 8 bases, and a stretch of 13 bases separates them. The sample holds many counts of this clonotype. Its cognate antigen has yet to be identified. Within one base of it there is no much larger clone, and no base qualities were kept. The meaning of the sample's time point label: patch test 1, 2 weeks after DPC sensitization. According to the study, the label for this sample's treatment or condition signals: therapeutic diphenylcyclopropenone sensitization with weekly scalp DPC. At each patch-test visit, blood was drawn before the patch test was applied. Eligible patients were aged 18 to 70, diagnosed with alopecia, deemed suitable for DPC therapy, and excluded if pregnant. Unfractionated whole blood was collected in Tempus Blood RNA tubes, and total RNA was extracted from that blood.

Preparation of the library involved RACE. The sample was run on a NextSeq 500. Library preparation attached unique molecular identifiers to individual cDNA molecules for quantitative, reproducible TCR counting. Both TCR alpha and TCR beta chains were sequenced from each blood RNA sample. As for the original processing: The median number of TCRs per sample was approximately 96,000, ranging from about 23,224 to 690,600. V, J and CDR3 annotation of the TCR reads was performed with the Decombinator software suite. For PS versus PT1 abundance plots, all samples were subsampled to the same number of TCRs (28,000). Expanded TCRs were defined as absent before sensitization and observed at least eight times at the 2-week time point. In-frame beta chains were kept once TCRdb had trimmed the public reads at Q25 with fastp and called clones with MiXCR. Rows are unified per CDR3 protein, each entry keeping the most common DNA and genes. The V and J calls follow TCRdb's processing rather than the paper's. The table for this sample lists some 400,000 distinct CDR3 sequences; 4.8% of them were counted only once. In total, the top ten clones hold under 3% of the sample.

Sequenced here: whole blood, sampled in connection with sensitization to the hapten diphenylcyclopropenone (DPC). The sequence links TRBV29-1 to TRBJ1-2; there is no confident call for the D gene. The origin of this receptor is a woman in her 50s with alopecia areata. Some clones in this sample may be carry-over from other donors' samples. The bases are TGCAGCGTCCTAGGGAAATCCGGCTACACCTTC. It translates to CSVLGKSGYTF.